This T cell receptor beta chain was sequenced in a study of CD8 T cells in Susac syndrome. This CDR3 contains 14 residues. V was cut by 7 bases and J by 1 base, with 13 bases left in between. Germline CDR1 is SNHLY and CDR2 is FYNNEI. With random hexamers, roughly 0.45 to 1 ug RNA was reverse transcribed. TCRdb re-called the immunoSEQ multiplex PCR reads with MiXCR, one entry per CDR3 protein. The table has about 250,000 distinct CDR3 sequences, 90% to 95% seen once; the top ten hold less than 0.075%. TCR beta sequencing was performed on blood CD8+ and CD4+ T cells. In contrast to the negatively isolated CD8+ and CD4+ T cells, TEMRA cells were FACS-enriched. This clonotype has only one observation.

The chain employs TRBV2 and TRBJ1-1; no definite D call. The TCR comes from a human donor with multiple sclerosis. The source material was CD4+ T cells from PBMCs. The CDR3 loop reads CASNERQQNTEAFF. Written as DNA, the CDR3 is TGTGCCAGCAATGAGCGGCAGCAGAACACTGAAGCTTTCTTT.